This T cell receptor (beta chain) originates from a study of blood T cell repertoires in COVID-19. The CDR3 has 14 amino acids. Losses at the gene ends were 5 bases for V and 9 bases for J; bases not matched to a gene: 10. CDR1 is MNHEY, CDR2 SMNVEV, per germline (reference sequence). The repertoire was sequenced with immunoSEQ multiplex PCR; TCRdb's copy has only in-frame clones and lacks some. The sample consists of around 120,000 clones, approximately 88% of them appearing once. The chain has TRBV27 and TRBJ2-7, with 10 bases identical to TRBD1. The TCR sequence derives from a man aged 45-60 years with acute or convalescent COVID-19. Sequencing input: peripheral blood. DNA for the CDR3: TGTGCCAGCAGTCCGGACAGGGGGGGGCTTGGGCAGTACTTC. It translates to CASSPDRGGLGQYF.